The 17 T cell receptor beta chains given below trace back to one sample, sequenced in a study of blood T cell repertoires in COVID-19. The table came from immunoSEQ multiplex PCR; TCRdb's copy has only in-frame clones and leaves some out. The data contain over 70,000 clones, approximately 88% of them singletons. Sequencing was done on a sample of peripheral blood. All receptors derive from an elderly man with acute or convalescent COVID-19.

The chain links TRBV6-5 to TRBJ1-1; D unclear. This CDR3 comprises 13 residues. V lost 5 bases and J 1 base, leaving 8 bases between the germline ends. Looked up from germline, CDR1 is MNHEY and CDR2 is SVGAGI. The chain's CDR3 is CASSKTPNTEAFF. CDR3 bases: TGTGCCAGCAGTAAGACACCGAACACTGAAGCTTTCTTT.

V is TRBV3-1 (or the pseudogene TRBV3-2) and J is TRBJ2-1; 13 positions agree with TRBD2. V was clipped by 4 bases and J by 7 bases; unmatched bases: 4. CDR3 size: 15 residues. The germline V gene encodes CDR1 LGHDT and CDR2 YNNKEL (reference sequence). CDR3 DNA sequence: TGTGCCAGCAGCCCCGGACTAGCGGGAGCAAATGAGCAGTTCTTC. Translated, it gives CASSPGLAGANEQFF.

V usage is TRBV20-1 and J usage is TRBJ2-7; D call uncertain. The CDR3 has 11 residues. The germline V gene has CDR1 DFQATT and CDR2 SNEGSKA (reference sequence). Trimming took 5 bases from V and 5 from J, leaving 10 bases between them. The CDR3 DNA is TGCAGTGCTTCCAGGTTCAACGAGCAGTACTTC. Translating gives CSASRFNEQYF.

The chain has TRBV9 and TRBJ2-5; 9 positions match TRBD1. The ends lost 3 bases at V and 3 bases at J; junction bases unmatched: 6. CDR3 length equals 15 residues. Germline loops: CDR1 SGDLS, CDR2 YYNGEE. The DNA of the CDR3 is TGTGCCAGCAGCGACCCACAGGGGGCAGAAGAGACCCAGTACTTC. Translating gives CASSDPQGAEETQYF.

The chain is built from TRBV2 and TRBJ1-5, with a weak D call TRBD1 (5 bases). CDR3 length: 18 amino acids. Germline loops: CDR1 SNHLY, CDR2 FYNNEI. V lost 3 bases and J lost 0, with 18 bases in between. In nucleotides, the CDR3 is TGTGCCAGCAGTGACAGGGACTCGCGGTGGGATAGCAATCAGCCCCAGCATTTT. Its translation is CASSDRDSRWDSNQPQHF. The full variable domain, completed using reference TRBV2 and TRBJ1-5, is EPEVTQTPSHQVTQMGQEVILRCVPISNHLYFYWYRQILGQKVEFLVSFYNNEISEKSEIFDDQFSVERPDGSNFTLKIRSTKLEDSAMYFCASSDRDSRWDSNQPQHFGDGTRLSIL.

The gene calls are TRBV19 and TRBJ1-5; D possibly corresponds to TRBD1 (5 bases). The germline gives CDR1 LNHDA, CDR2 SQIVND (reference sequence). The CDR3 loop spans 14 amino acids. The V end was cut by 5 bases, the J end by 3 bases, with 11 bases between. The DNA of the CDR3 is TGTGCCAGTAGTTGGGTAGGGGACAATCAGCCCCAGCATTTT. Protein: CASSWVGDNQPQHF.

The chain is built from TRBV11-2 and TRBJ2-1; D perhaps matches TRBD2 (5 bases). Looked up from germline, CDR1 is SGHAT and CDR2 is FQNNGV. The CDR3 has 15 amino acids. V was cut by 2 bases and J by 0 bases, with 8 bases left in between. This CDR3 is CASSLFGSSYNEQFF. CDR3 nucleotide sequence: TGTGCCAGCAGCTTATTTGGGAGCTCCTACAATGAGCAGTTCTTC.

J is TRBJ2-4 and V is TRBV11-3; 10 bases fit TRBD2. Germline lookup yields CDR1 SGHNT and CDR2 YENEEA. The V and J ends lost 1 base and 7 bases, in that order; junction bases with no gene match: 7. The CDR3 totals 16 residues. The chain's CDR3 is CASSLGSSGGANIQYF. The CDR3 bases are TGTGCCAGCAGCTTAGGGTCTAGCGGGGGAGCTAACATTCAGTACTTC.

The J gene is TRBJ2-4, the V gene TRBV28; TRBD1 might be the D (6 bases). The germline V gene encodes CDR1 MDHEN and CDR2 SYDVKM. The CDR3 contains 15 residues. The V end was cut by 10 bases, the J end by 7 bases, with 23 bases between. This CDR3 is CAIRQGRLGNNIQYF. The CDR3 DNA is TGTGCCATCCGGCAGGGGCGATTAGGTAATAACATTCAGTACTTC.

J is TRBJ2-1 and V is TRBV2, with D perhaps matching TRBD2 (6 bases). CDR1 and CDR2 (germline): SNHLY, FYNNEI. There are 14 residues in the CDR3. V lost 4 bases and J 3 bases, leaving 10 bases between the germline ends. The CDR3 reads CASSASGSYNEQFF. Here the CDR3 DNA reads TGTGCCAGCAGTGCTTCCGGGAGCTACAATGAGCAGTTCTTC.

V gene TRBV6-5 combines with J gene TRBJ1-3; the D gene is possibly TRBD1 (5 bases). Trimming took 7 bases from V and 3 from J, leaving 13 bases between them. The CDR3 runs to 14 residues. The germline gives CDR1 MNHEY, CDR2 SVGAGI. This CDR3 is CASTLGRGGNTIYF. In DNA form, the CDR3 reads TGTGCCAGCACCCTAGGGAGGGGTGGAAACACCATATATTTT.

This rearrangement joins TRBV2 to TRBJ2-3, with D possibly TRBD1 on 6 matching bases. The length of the CDR3 is 15 residues. Germline V CDR1 and CDR2: SNHLY, FYNNEI. V lost 3 bases and J lost 1, with 11 bases in between. The CDR3 region is CASSERGWGTDTQYF. CDR3 sequence (DNA): TGTGCCAGCAGTGAGAGGGGGTGGGGCACAGATACGCAGTATTTT.

This clone was counted a few times. The chain couples TRBV20-1 to TRBJ2-7; D not certain. The V end lost 5 bases, the J end lost 0 bases, and 5 bases lay between the germline ends. The CDR3 loop spans 11 amino acids. Looked up from germline, CDR1 is DFQATT and CDR2 is SNEGSKA (reference sequence). The CDR3 bases are TGCAGTGCTGAGTTCTCCTACGAGCAGTACTTC. Translating it yields CSAEFSYEQYF.

The chain employs TRBV30 and TRBJ1-4; D call uncertain. Germline V gives CDR1 GTSNPN, CDR2 SVGIG (reference sequence). Trimming cost V 1 base and J 3 bases, with 12 bases left between them. The CDR3 has 15 residues. The CDR3: CAWSGPGGPNEKLFF. CDR3 bases: TGTGCCTGGAGTGGACCTGGAGGGCCTAATGAAAAACTGTTTTTT.

This clone was seen a few times. V and J are TRBV7-9 and TRBJ1-2; 7 nucleotides line up with TRBD1. The ends lost 5 bases at V and 3 bases at J; junction bases unmatched: 9. This CDR3 has 15 residues. Germline V CDR1 and CDR2: SEHNR, FQNEAQ (reference sequence). CDR3: CASSLKNTGDYGYTF. CDR3 coding DNA: TGTGCCAGCAGCCTCAAAAACACAGGGGACTATGGCTACACCTTC.

The genes are TRBV4-2 and TRBJ2-3; 8 nucleotides align to TRBD1. The CDR3 totals 16 residues. V lost 3 bases to trimming and J lost 0 bases; unmatched junction nucleotides: 5. CDR1 and CDR2 (germline): LGHNA, YNFKEQ. Here the CDR3 reads CASSHPDRVSTDTQYF. In DNA, the CDR3 is TGTGCCAGCAGCCACCCGGACAGGGTTAGCACAGATACGCAGTATTTT.

The chain has TRBV18 and TRBJ2-5, with a tentative D call TRBD1 (7 bases). The CDR3 has 15 amino acids. Per germline, CDR1 KGHSH and CDR2 LQKENI. The V gene lost 4 bases and the J gene lost 2 bases, with 14 bases spanning the gap. CDR3 amino acids: CASSLQGTVQETQYF. Here the CDR3 DNA reads TGTGCCAGCTCACTACAGGGGACTGTTCAAGAGACCCAGTACTTC.